The 28 T cell receptor beta chains below were found in one sample sequenced in a study of blood T cell repertoires in COVID-19. The protocol was immunoSEQ multiplex PCR, while the TCRdb copy is restricted to in-frame clones and leaves out a portion. The sample lists around 29,000 clones; about 90% were seen once. The sequenced material came from peripheral blood. The receptor source for this set is a human donor with active COVID-19. The donor label of this sample is uncertain.

This rearrangement joins TRBV9 to TRBJ2-5; tentative D call: TRBD2 (6 bases). Germline CDR1 reads SGDLS; CDR2 reads YYNGEE. V was trimmed by 4 bases and J by 2 bases, leaving 9 bases between them. This CDR3 contains 13 residues. CDR3 bases: TGTGCCAGCAGCCCCGGAGGGCAAGAGACCCAGTACTTC. This translates into CASSPGGQETQYF.

The sample holds a few counts of this clone. The gene calls are TRBV7-2 and TRBJ1-6; TRBD1 agrees at 9 bases. Germline CDR1 and CDR2: SGHTA and FQGNSA. The length of the CDR3 is 15 residues. J lost 7 bases, V lost 0 bases, and 1 base had no gene match. In DNA, the CDR3 is TGTGCCAGCAGCTTAGCACAGGGGGCCAATTCACCCCTCCACTTT. It specifies CASSLAQGANSPLHF. Full variable domain (remainder filled in from reference TRBV7-2 and TRBJ1-6): GAGVSQSPSNKVTEKGKDVELRCDPISGHTALYWYRQSLGQGLEFLIYFQGNSAPDKSGLPSDRFSAERTGGSVSTLTIQRTQQEDSAVYLCASSLAQGANSPLHFGNGTRLTVT.

This chain links TRBV5-6 with TRBJ1-5; 8 bases agree with TRBD1. This CDR3 spans 16 amino acids. J was trimmed by 9 bases and V by 2 bases; bases with no gene match: 13. Germline lookup yields CDR1 SGHDT and CDR2 YYEEEE. CDR3 amino acids: CASSLQGEETVRPQHF. CDR3 nucleotide sequence: TGTGCCAGCAGCTTACAGGGGGAGGAAACCGTGAGGCCCCAGCATTTT.

The rearrangement uses TRBV15 and TRBJ1-4, with 9 nucleotides matching TRBD1. The junction had 6 bases not matched to a gene; V was cut back by 3 bases and J by 10 bases. Germline assignment: CDR1 LNHNV and CDR2 YYDKDF (reference sequence). The CDR3 has 14 residues. As DNA, the CDR3 is TGTGCCACCAGCAGGGCCGGGACAGGGACAAAACTGTTTTTT. It codes for CATSRAGTGTKLFF.

V and J are TRBV14 and TRBJ1-1; D is unclear. This CDR3 has 13 residues. Looked up from germline, CDR1 is SGHDN and CDR2 is FVKESK. V dropped 3 bases and J dropped 5 bases, with 10 bases sitting between them. This chain's CDR3 is CASSQVGRTEAFF. CDR3 in DNA: TGTGCCAGCAGCCAGGTTGGCCGTACTGAAGCTTTCTTT. The whole variable domain, filled in from reference TRBV14 and TRBJ1-1, reads EAGVTQFPSHSVIEKGQTVTLRCDPISGHDNLYWYRRVMGKEIKFLLHFVKESKQDESGMPNNRFLAERTGGTYSTLKVQPAELEDSGVYFCASSQVGRTEAFFGQGTRLTVV.

This clone was observed a handful of times. The V and J genes are TRBV7-9 and TRBJ1-3, with D maybe TRBD1 (6 bases). Trimming took off 8 bases at V and 0 bases at J, with 20 bases between the two ends. The CDR3 contains 17 residues. Germline CDR1 reads SEHNR; CDR2 reads FQNEAQ (reference sequence). The CDR3 bases are TGTGCCAGCGGCCCTGGGGGACACTTAAACTCTGGAAACACCATATATTTT. It codes for CASGPGGHLNSGNTIYF.

This chain connects TRBV5-1 to TRBJ2-7; tentatively, D is TRBD2 (5 bases). The CDR3 contains 13 residues. Per the germline V gene, CDR1 is SGHRS and CDR2 is YFSETQ. Trimming left V 0 bases short and J 5 bases short, with 9 bases between. CDR3 in amino acids: CASSLAAGHEQYF. CDR3 bases: TGCGCCAGCAGCTTGGCGGCGGGCCACGAGCAGTACTTC.

The rearrangement links TRBV7-2 to TRBJ2-7; TRBD2 aligns across 10 bases. V dropped 1 base and J dropped 0; count of bases not matched to a gene: 9. The CDR3 spans 18 residues. Germline V gene lookup returns CDR1 SGHTA and CDR2 FQGNSA. The CDR3 DNA follows: TGTGCCAGCAGCTTAGGGGCTAGCGGGGGACCGAGCTCCTACGAGCAGTACTTC. As protein: CASSLGASGGPSSYEQYF. Supplemented by reference TRBV7-2 and TRBJ2-7, the full variable domain reads GAGVSQSPSNKVTEKGKDVELRCDPISGHTALYWYRQSLGQGLEFLIYFQGNSAPDKSGLPSDRFSAERTGGSVSTLTIQRTQQEDSAVYLCASSLGASGGPSSYEQYFGPGTRLTVT.

This chain links TRBV7-2 with TRBJ2-5, with D possibly TRBD2 on 5 matching bases. From germline, CDR1 is SGHTA and CDR2 FQGNSA. V lost 5 bases and J 10 bases, leaving 14 bases between the germline ends. The CDR3 extends over 12 amino acids. The CDR3: CASSLSGWSQYF. DNA for the CDR3: TGTGCCAGCAGCCTATCGGGATGGAGCCAGTACTTC.

The rearrangement uses TRBV6-5 and TRBJ1-2; no clear D gene. Trimming stripped 6 bases from V and 2 bases from J, with 10 bases between. CDR1 is MNHEY and CDR2 is SVGAGI in the germline V gene. The CDR3 is 13 residues long. Here the CDR3 DNA reads TGTGCCAGCAGATACACAGCCAACTATGGCTACACCTTC. Translation: CASRYTANYGYTF.

The rearrangement links TRBV18 to TRBJ1-1, with TRBD1 as a possible D gene (5 bases). There are 14 residues in the CDR3. CDR1 is KGHSH and CDR2 is LQKENI in the germline V gene. V gave up 3 bases and J gave up 4 bases, with 12 bases separating them. The DNA for the CDR3 is TGTGCCAGCTCACCTACGACAGTACCCACTGAAGCTTTCTTT. It yields the protein CASSPTTVPTEAFF.

The chain employs TRBV27 and TRBJ2-7; D gene unclear. V was clipped by 2 bases and J by 3 bases, with 8 bases between them. Germline CDR1 is MNHEY and CDR2 is SMNVEV (reference sequence). The CDR3 is 13 residues long. The CDR3 DNA is TGTGCCAGCAGTTTAGGGCCAAGCTACGAGCAGTACTTC. This translates into CASSLGPSYEQYF.

The genes are TRBV18 and TRBJ2-7; perhaps TRBD1 as D (7 bases). This CDR3 has 15 residues. V gave up 3 bases and J gave up 4 bases, with 16 bases separating them. The germline CDR1 and CDR2 sequences are KGHSH and LQKENI. DNA of the CDR3: TGTGCCAGCTCACCCGGAGGGGGCGTCCCATACGAGCAGTACTTC. Its translation: CASSPGGGVPYEQYF. The full variable domain, rest sourced from reference TRBV18 and TRBJ2-7, is NAGVMQNPRHLVRRRGQEARLRCSPMKGHSHVYWYRQLPEEGLKFMVYLQKENIIDESGMPKERFSAEFPKEGPSILRIQQVVRGDSAAYFCASSPGGGVPYEQYFGPGTRLTVT.

V and J are TRBV7-9 and TRBJ1-4; maybe TRBD1 (6 bases). This CDR3 has 16 amino acids. Germline assignment: CDR1 SEHNR and CDR2 FQNEAQ (reference sequence). Trimming pared 4 bases from V and 5 bases from J, leaving 17 bases between. DNA of the CDR3: TGTGCCAGCAGCTCCACCCCCGGGACAATGAATGAAAAACTGTTTTTT. This sequence encodes CASSSTPGTMNEKLFF. The full variable domain, with the rest looked up from reference TRBV7-9 and TRBJ1-4, is DTGVSQNPRHKITKRGQNVTFRCDPISEHNRLYWYRQTLGQGPEFLTYFQNEAQLEKSRLLSDRFSAERPKGSFSTLEIQRTEQGDSAMYLCASSSTPGTMNEKLFFGSGTQLSVL.

The V and J genes are TRBV15 and TRBJ1-2; possible D gene TRBD1, 5 bases. The germline CDR1 and CDR2 sequences are LNHNV and YYDKDF (reference sequence). V shed 0 bases and J shed 2 bases, with 7 bases lying between them. The CDR3 has 14 residues. Here the CDR3 reads CATSRDPGNYGYTF. CDR3 DNA sequence: TGTGCCACCAGCAGAGACCCAGGGAACTATGGCTACACCTTC.

The chain carries TRBV12-3 or TRBV12-4 and TRBJ1-5; 8 nucleotides align to TRBD1. With 7 bases clipped from V and 4 bases from J, the junction kept 3 bases outside the gene matches. The CDR3 spans 13 residues. CDR3 bases: TGTGCCAGCACCCGGACAGGGAATCAGCCCCAGCATTTT. Protein sequence: CASTRTGNQPQHF.

The chain has TRBV2 and TRBJ2-7; TRBD2 aligns across 13 bases. This CDR3 contains 13 residues. Unmatched junction bases numbered 3, after V lost 7 bases and J lost 6 bases. From germline, CDR1 is SNHLY and CDR2 FYNNEI. The CDR3 is CASIRTSGSEQYF. The CDR3 bases are TGTGCCAGCATCAGGACTAGCGGGAGCGAGCAGTACTTC.

The table lists this clone with a count of one. The rearrangement links TRBV3-1 (or the pseudogene TRBV3-2) to TRBJ2-1, with 7 bases fitting TRBD2. Germline-derived CDR1 and CDR2 are LGHDT and YNNKEL (reference sequence). CDR3 size: 15 residues. Unmatched junction bases numbered 11, after V lost 4 bases and J lost 8 bases. The CDR3 sequence: CASSPRRSGDDEQFF. The CDR3 DNA reads as TGTGCCAGCAGCCCTCGTCGAAGCGGGGACGATGAGCAGTTCTTC.

V gene TRBV2 combines with J gene TRBJ1-2; 7 positions match TRBD1. Germline trimming cut 3 bases from V and 6 bases from J; bases unmatched to any gene: 13. CDR3 length: 16 residues. The germline V gene encodes CDR1 SNHLY and CDR2 FYNNEI. The CDR3 DNA reads TGTGCCAGCAGTGACGATTCACAGGGGTGGGTTAATGGCTACACCTTC. This codes for CASSDDSQGWVNGYTF.

The rearrangement joins TRBV9 to TRBJ2-1, with D perhaps matching TRBD2 (7 bases). The CDR3 has 16 residues. CDR1 is SGDLS and CDR2 is YYNGEE in the germline V gene. Trimming removed 4 bases at V and 1 base at J, with 15 bases between. The CDR3 loop reads CASSFRGASSYNEQFF. CDR3 in DNA: TGTGCCAGCAGCTTCCGGGGGGCGTCATCCTACAATGAGCAGTTCTTC. The full variable domain, completed using reference TRBV9 and TRBJ2-1, is DSGVTQTPKHLITATGQRVTLRCSPRSGDLSVYWYQQSLDQGLQFLIQYYNGEERAKGNILERFSAQQFPDLHSELNLSSLELGDSALYFCASSFRGASSYNEQFFGPGTRLTVL.

This chain links TRBV19 with TRBJ2-4; possibly TRBD2 for D (6 bases). Germline V gene sequence: CDR1 LNHDA, CDR2 SQIVND (reference sequence). This CDR3 is built from 16 residues. The V end was cut by 9 bases, the J end by 0 bases, with 18 bases between. The CDR3 reads CASSITPGLAKNIQYF. CDR3 nucleotides: TGTGCCAGCTCTATCACCCCGGGACTAGCCAAAAACATTCAGTACTTC.

The chain recombines TRBV18 with TRBJ2-3, with 11 bases aligning to TRBD1. There are 17 residues in the CDR3. The V and J ends lost 0 bases and 5 bases, in that order; junction bases with no gene match: 7. From germline, CDR1 is KGHSH and CDR2 LQKENI. CDR3 region: CASSPPPGQGAKDTQYF. For the CDR3, the DNA is TGTGCCAGCTCACCACCCCCAGGACAGGGGGCGAAAGATACGCAGTATTTT.

The rearrangement links TRBV6-1 to TRBJ2-5; TRBD1 matches 8 bases. Germline V gene data show CDR1 as MNHNS and CDR2 as SASEGT. CDR3 length: 15 amino acids. V dropped 2 bases and J dropped 5; count of bases not matched to a gene: 7. In nucleotides, the CDR3 is TGTGCCAGCAGTGAAAGACCCAGGGGGCGGGAGACCCAGTACTTC. Translating gives CASSERPRGRETQYF.

Only a few counts were recorded for this clone. The V call is TRBV27, the J call TRBJ1-5; perhaps TRBD1 as D (5 bases). Germline V gene lookup returns CDR1 MNHEY and CDR2 SMNVEV (reference sequence). V was cut by 1 base and J by 1 base, with 8 bases left in between. This CDR3 region has 15 residues. As DNA, the CDR3 is TGTGCCAGCAGTTTATGGGGCGCCAGCAATCAGCCCCAGCATTTT. Protein: CASSLWGASNQPQHF.

This rearrangement joins TRBV5-1 to TRBJ1-5; possible D gene TRBD1, 6 bases. Trimming took 4 bases from V and 3 from J, leaving 14 bases between them. The length of the CDR3 is 15 residues. The germline CDR1 and CDR2 sequences are SGHRS and YFSETQ. The CDR3 coding sequence is TGCGCCAGCAGCCCGACGACAGGCGTCAATCAGCCCCAGCATTTT. Translated: CASSPTTGVNQPQHF.

J is TRBJ1-6 and V is TRBV6-5; weak D call: TRBD1 (5 bases). This CDR3 region has 13 residues. Germline CDR1 MNHEY, CDR2 SVGAGI. Trimming took 7 bases from V and 9 from J, leaving 13 bases between them. The CDR3 coding sequence is TGTGCCAGCACCCCCAGGGTCGGTTCACCCCTCCACTTT. Translation: CASTPRVGSPLHF.

This clone appeared once. The CDR3 loop is CASSLRGNLYNEQFF. The CDR3 nucleotides read TGTGCCAGCAGCCTGCGGGGGAACCTCTACAATGAGCAGTTCTTC. V usage is TRBV5-4 and J usage is TRBJ2-1; 7 bases map to TRBD2. Germline CDR1 SGHNT, CDR2 YYREEE (reference sequence). The CDR3 covers 15 residues. The V gene end was trimmed by 4 bases and the J gene end by 3 bases; junction bases not matched to a gene: 7.

The genes are TRBV5-6 and TRBJ1-5, with D unclear. V lost 9 bases and J 4 bases, leaving 5 bases between the germline ends. CDR3 length equals 10 residues. Germline loops: CDR1 SGHDT, CDR2 YYEEEE. The CDR3 nucleotides read TGTGCCACAGAAAATCAGCCCCAGCATTTT. Protein product: CATENQPQHF.